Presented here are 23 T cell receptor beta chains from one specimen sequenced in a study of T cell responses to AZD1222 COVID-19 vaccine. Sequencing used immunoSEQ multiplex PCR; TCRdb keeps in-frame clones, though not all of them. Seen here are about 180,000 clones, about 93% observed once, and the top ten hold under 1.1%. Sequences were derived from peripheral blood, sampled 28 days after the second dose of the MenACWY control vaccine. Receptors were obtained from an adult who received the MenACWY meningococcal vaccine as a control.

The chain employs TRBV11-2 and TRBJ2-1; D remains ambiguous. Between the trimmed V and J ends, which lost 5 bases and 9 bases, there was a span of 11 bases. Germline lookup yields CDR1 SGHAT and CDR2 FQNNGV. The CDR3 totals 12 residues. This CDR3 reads CASSPYGSEQFF. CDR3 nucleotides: TGTGCCAGCAGCCCGTATGGAAGTGAGCAGTTCTTC.

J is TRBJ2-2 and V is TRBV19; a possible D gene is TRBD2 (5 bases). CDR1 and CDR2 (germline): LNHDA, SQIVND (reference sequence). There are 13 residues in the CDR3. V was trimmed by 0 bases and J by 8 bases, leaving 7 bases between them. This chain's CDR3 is CASSIDPGGELFF. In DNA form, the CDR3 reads TGTGCCAGTAGTATAGATCCGGGGGGGGAGCTGTTTTTT.

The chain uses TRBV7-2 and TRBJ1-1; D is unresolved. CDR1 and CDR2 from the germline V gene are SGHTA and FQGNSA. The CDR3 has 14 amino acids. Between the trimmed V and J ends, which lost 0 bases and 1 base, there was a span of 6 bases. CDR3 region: CASSLAFGNTEAFF. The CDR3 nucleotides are TGTGCCAGCAGCTTAGCGTTTGGGAACACTGAAGCTTTCTTT.

The CDR3 nucleotides read TGTGCCTGGAGTGACTCTAGCTCCTACAATGAGCAGTTCTTC. It yields the protein CAWSDSSSYNEQFF. The gene calls are TRBV30 and TRBJ2-1; no reliable D call. Germline-derived CDR1 and CDR2 are GTSNPN and SVGIG (reference sequence). The CDR3 contains 14 residues. Trimming removed 1 base at V and 0 bases at J, with 7 bases between.

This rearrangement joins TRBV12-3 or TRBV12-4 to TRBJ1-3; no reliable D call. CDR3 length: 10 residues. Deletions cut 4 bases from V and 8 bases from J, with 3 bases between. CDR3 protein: CASSWDTIYF. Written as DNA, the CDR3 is TGTGCCAGCAGTTGGGACACCATATATTTT.

The CDR3 DNA reads TGTGCCAGCCTCAGAGGTAGCAATCAGCCCCAGCATTTT. It translates to CASLRGSNQPQHF. This chain joins TRBV6-5 and TRBJ1-5, with D hard to call. This CDR3 contains 13 residues. Trimming took off 8 bases at V and 0 bases at J, with 8 bases between the two ends. Germline CDR1 reads MNHEY; CDR2 reads SVGAGI.

CDR3 nucleotides: TGTGCCAGCAGTGTAGACAGGCGTAGCAATCAGCCCCAGCATTTT. Translation gives CASSVDRRSNQPQHF. This chain uses TRBV2 with TRBJ1-5; D may be TRBD1 (6 bases). CDR3 length equals 15 residues. The germline V and J ends were trimmed by 4 bases and 0 bases, with 10 bases remaining between them. The germline CDR1 and CDR2 sequences are SNHLY and FYNNEI.

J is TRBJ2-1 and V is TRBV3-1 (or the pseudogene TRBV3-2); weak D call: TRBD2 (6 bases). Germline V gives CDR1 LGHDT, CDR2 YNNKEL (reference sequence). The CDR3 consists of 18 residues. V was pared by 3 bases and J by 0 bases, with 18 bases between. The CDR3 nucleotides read TGTGCCAGCAGCCAGGATGGGACTTCCTTGAGCTCCTACAATGAGCAGTTCTTC. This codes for CASSQDGTSLSSYNEQFF.

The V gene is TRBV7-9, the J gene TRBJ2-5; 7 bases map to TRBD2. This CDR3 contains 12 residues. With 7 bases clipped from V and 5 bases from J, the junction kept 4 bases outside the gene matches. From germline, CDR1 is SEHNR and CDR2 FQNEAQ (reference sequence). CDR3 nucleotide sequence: TGTGCCAGCACGACTAGCCTTGAGACCCAGTACTTC. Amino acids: CASTTSLETQYF.

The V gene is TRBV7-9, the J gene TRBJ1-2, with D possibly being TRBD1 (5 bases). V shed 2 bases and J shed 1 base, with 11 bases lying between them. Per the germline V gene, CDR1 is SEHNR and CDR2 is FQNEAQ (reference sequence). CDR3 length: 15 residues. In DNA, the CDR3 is TGTGCCAGCAGCTTACGGGGACGCAGTAACTATGGCTACACCTTC. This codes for CASSLRGRSNYGYTF. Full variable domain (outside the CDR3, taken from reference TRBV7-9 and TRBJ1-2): DTGVSQNPRHKITKRGQNVTFRCDPISEHNRLYWYRQTLGQGPEFLTYFQNEAQLEKSRLLSDRFSAERPKGSFSTLEIQRTEQGDSAMYLCASSLRGRSNYGYTFGSGTRLTVV.

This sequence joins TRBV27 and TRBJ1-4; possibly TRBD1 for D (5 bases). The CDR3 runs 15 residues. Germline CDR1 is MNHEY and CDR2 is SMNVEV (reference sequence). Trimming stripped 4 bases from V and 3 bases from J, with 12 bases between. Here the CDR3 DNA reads TGTGCCAGCAGTTCAAACAGGCTCCCTAATGAAAAACTGTTTTTT. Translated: CASSSNRLPNEKLFF.

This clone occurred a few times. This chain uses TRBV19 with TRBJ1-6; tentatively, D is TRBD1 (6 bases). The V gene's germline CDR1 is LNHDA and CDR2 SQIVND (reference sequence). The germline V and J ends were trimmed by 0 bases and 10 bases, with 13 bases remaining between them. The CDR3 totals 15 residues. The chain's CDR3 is CASSIDGGHWSPLHF. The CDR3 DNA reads TGTGCCAGTAGTATAGACGGGGGGCACTGGTCACCCCTCCACTTT.

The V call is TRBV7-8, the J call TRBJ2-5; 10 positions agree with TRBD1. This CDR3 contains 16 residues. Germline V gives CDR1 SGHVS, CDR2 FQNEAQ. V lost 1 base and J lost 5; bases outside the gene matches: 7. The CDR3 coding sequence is TGTGCCAGCAGCTTAGAAACCGGGACAGGGGAGGAGACCCAGTACTTC. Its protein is CASSLETGTGEETQYF.

The CDR3 DNA reads TGTGCCAGCAGTTCGCGAGGAGTGGTCAACAATGAGCAGTTCTTC. It yields the protein CASSSRGVVNNEQFF. V is TRBV6-6 and J is TRBJ2-1; D is ambiguous. The V end lost 4 bases, the J end lost 5 bases, and 15 bases lay between the germline ends. Germline V CDR1 and CDR2: MNHNY, SVGAGI (reference sequence). The CDR3 is 15 amino acids.

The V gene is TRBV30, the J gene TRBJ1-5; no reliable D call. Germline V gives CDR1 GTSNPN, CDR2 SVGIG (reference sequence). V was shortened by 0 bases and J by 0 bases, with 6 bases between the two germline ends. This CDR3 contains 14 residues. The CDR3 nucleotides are TGTGCCTGGAGTGTTTCCATTAGCAATCAGCCCCAGCATTTT. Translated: CAWSVSISNQPQHF.

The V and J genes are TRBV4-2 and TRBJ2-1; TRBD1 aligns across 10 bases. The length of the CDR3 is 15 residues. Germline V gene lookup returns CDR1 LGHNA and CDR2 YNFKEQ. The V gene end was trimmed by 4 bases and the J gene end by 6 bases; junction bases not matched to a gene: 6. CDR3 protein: CASSPADRGLNEQFF. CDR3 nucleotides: TGTGCCAGCAGCCCCGCCGACAGGGGGCTCAATGAGCAGTTCTTC.

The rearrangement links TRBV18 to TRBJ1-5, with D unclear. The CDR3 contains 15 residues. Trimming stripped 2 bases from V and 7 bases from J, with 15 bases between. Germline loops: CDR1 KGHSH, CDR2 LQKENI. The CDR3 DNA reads TGTGCCAGCTCACCAACCAAGGGAACGGGACAGCCCCAGCATTTT. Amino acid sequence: CASSPTKGTGQPQHF.

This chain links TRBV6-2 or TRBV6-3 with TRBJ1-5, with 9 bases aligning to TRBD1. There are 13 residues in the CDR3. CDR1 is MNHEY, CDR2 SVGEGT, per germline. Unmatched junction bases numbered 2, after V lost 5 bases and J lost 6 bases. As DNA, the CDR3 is TGTGCCAGCAGTACAGGGGGCATTCAGCCCCAGCATTTT. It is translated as CASSTGGIQPQHF.

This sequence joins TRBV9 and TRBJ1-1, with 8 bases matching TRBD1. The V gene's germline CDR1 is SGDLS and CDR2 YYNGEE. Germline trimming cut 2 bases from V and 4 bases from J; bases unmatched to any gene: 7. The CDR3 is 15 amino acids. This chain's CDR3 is CASSVGLDRATEAFF. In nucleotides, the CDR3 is TGTGCCAGCAGCGTCGGCCTGGACAGGGCCACTGAAGCTTTCTTT.

For the CDR3, the DNA is TGTGCCATCAGTGGAAGGGGGGTAGGGTATGGCTACACCTTC. Amino acids: CAISGRGVGYGYTF. The chain has TRBV10-3 and TRBJ1-2, with a possible D match to TRBD1 (6 bases). Germline CDR1 and CDR2: ENHRY and SYGVKD. The CDR3 length is 14 residues. V was trimmed by 4 bases and J by 5 bases, leaving 14 bases between them.

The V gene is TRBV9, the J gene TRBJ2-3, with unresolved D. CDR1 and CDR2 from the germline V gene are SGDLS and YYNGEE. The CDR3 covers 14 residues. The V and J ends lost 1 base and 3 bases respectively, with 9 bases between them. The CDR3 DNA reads TGTGCCAGCAGCGTAAAGCCCAATACAGATACGCAGTATTTT. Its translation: CASSVKPNTDTQYF.

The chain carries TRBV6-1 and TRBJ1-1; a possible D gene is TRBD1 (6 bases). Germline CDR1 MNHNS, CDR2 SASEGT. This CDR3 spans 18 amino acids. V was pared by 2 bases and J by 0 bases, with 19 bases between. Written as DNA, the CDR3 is TGTGCCAGCAGTGAATATGGGGGCACGATAGGGTTGAACACTGAAGCTTTCTTT. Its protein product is CASSEYGGTIGLNTEAFF.

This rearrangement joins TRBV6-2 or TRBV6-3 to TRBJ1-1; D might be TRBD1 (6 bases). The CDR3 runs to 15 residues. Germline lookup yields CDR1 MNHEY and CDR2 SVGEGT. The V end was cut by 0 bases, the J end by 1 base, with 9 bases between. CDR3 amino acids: CASSYSGHKNTEAFF. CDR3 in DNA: TGTGCCAGCAGTTACTCGGGACACAAGAACACTGAAGCTTTCTTT.